The 6 T cell receptor beta chains below were found in one sample sequenced in a study of T cells in Graves' hyperthyroidism and ophthalmopathy. There were TCR beta CDR3 regions amplified from RNA transcripts. The HTBI primer set drove a first-round RT-PCR of the TCR CDR3. TCRdb redid the calling of the multiplex PCR reads with MiXCR, one entry per CDR3 protein. The sample lists 550,000 to 600,000 distinct CDR3 sequences; about 43% were seen once. The specimen was peripheral blood or thyroid tissue (not recorded which). These receptors all come from an adult woman with Graves' disease, either hyperthyroidism or ophthalmopathy (not recorded which).

Turning to this clonotype: This may be a read error: a much more frequent sequence differs by one nucleotide. The chain recombines TRBV19 with TRBJ2-5, with a tentative D call TRBD1 (6 bases). The CDR3 covers 13 residues. The germline CDR1 and CDR2 sequences are LNHDA and SQIVND (reference sequence). Written as DNA, the CDR3 is TGTGCCAGTAGTAAACAGGGCTGGGAGACCCAGCACTTC. It specifies CASSKQGWETQHF.

This clonotype was counted ten times or more. The chain joins TRBV7-2 to TRBJ2-7, with no clear D. The CDR3 sequence is 13 residues long. V dropped 8 bases and J dropped 12 bases, with 23 bases sitting between them. Germline V gene data show CDR1 as SGHTA and CDR2 as FQGNSA. The CDR3 coding sequence is TGTGCCAGCCCCTCGAAGGCCCCGCTCCCTCGGTACTTC. This gives the protein CASPSKAPLPRYF.

This clonotype appeared a single time. This may be a read error: a much more frequent sequence differs by one nucleotide. This sequence joins TRBV2 and TRBJ2-2; 8 nucleotides agree with TRBD2. The V and J ends lost 5 bases and 4 bases, in that order; junction bases with no gene match: 3. The CDR3 is 14 residues long. CDR1 SNHLY and CDR2 FYNNEI come from the germline V gene. CDR3 sequence reads: CASSSGSVTGELFF. In DNA, the CDR3 is TGTGCCAGCAGTAGCGGGAGTGTCACCGGGGAGCTGTTTTTT.

This clonotype came up many times. The rearrangement links TRBV20-1 to TRBJ2-7, with D possibly being TRBD2 (6 bases). In germline, CDR1 is DFQATT, CDR2 SNEGSKA (reference sequence). V was trimmed by 6 bases and J by 7 bases, leaving 13 bases between them. The CDR3 has 11 residues. The CDR3 region has the DNA TGCAGTGCCCCGGGAGTGGGGGAGCAGTACTTC. It yields the protein CSAPGVGEQYF.

The chain joins TRBV4-2 to TRBJ1-4; D remains unclear. The CDR3 is made up of 15 amino acids. Germline V CDR1 and CDR2: LGHNA, YNFKEQ. V shed 2 bases and J shed 3 bases, with 10 bases lying between them. The CDR3 sequence: CASSQPGSANEKLFF. The CDR3 DNA sequence: TGTGCCAGCAGCCAACCGGGCTCGGCTAATGAAAAACTGTTTTTT.

The V and J genes are TRBV7-2 and TRBJ2-7; 9 nucleotides line up with TRBD2. From germline, CDR1 is SGHTA and CDR2 FQGNSA. The CDR3 totals 16 residues. After removal of 5 bases from V and 8 bases from J, the junction contained 16 bases not matched to a gene. The CDR3 is CASSLVGSGRGHKQYF. The CDR3, as DNA: TGTGCCAGCAGCCTAGTGGGTAGCGGGAGAGGCCACAAGCAGTACTTC.